The TCR beta chain under discussion was sequenced for a study of T-cell memory formation after mild COVID-19. Overall study context: Most TCR clusters belonged to a single donor. Overall study results and limits: Mostly located in CM and EM were contracting CD4+ clones, with contracting CD8+ clones located in EMRA.

One entry per CDR3 protein results from TCRdb running MiXCR on the 5' RACE reads. Of a few hundred thousand distinct CDR3 sequences in the sample, roughly 21% were seen once. On this clonotype itself: The antigen is undetermined.

Trimming took off 2 bases at V and 2 bases at J, with 4 bases between the two ends. The CDR3 extends over 12 amino acids. Germline V gene sequence: CDR1 MNHEY, CDR2 SVGEGT. The receptor comes from an adult woman who had mild COVID-19 (a few samples of this study predate the infection). Cell type and time point are not known. V is TRBV6-2 or TRBV6-3 and J is TRBJ2-7; unclear D gene. What was sequenced was PBMCs or a T cell subset sorted from them (not recorded which). DNA of the CDR3: TGTGCCAGCAGTTACCCCCCCTACGAGCAGTACTTC. It codes for CASSYPPYEQYF.